Each of the 28 T cell receptor beta chains below was sequenced from the same sample in a study of CXCR3-negative and CXCR3-positive naive CD8 T cells. Libraries of TRB cDNA were made by 5' RACE and carried UMIs. TCRdb reprocessed the 5' RACE reads; each CDR3 protein has one entry and no DNA is given. The specimen's table records 35,000 to 40,000 distinct CDR3 sequences. Material for sequencing was memory CD8+ T cells from blood. These receptors all come from a human donor in good health. Some clones in this sample may be carry-over from other donors' samples.

This chain uses TRBV29-1 with TRBJ2-3; TCRdb reports TRBD1, a call that lacks DNA to check it against. This CDR3 spans 17 amino acids. CDR1 SQVTM and CDR2 ANQGSEA come from the germline V gene. This CDR3 reads CSAPGAVSGGRTDTQYF.

The chain links TRBV13 to TRBJ2-3. Germline V gene lookup returns CDR1 PRHDT and CDR2 FYEKMQ (reference sequence). The CDR3 is 13 residues long. The chain's CDR3 is CASSLVRTDTQYF. The variable domain in full, completed from reference TRBV13 and TRBJ2-3, reads AAGVIQSPRHLIKEKRETATLKCYPIPRHDTVYWYQQGPGQDPQFLISFYEKMQSDKGSIPDRFSAQQFSDYHSELNMSSLELGDSALYFCASSLVRTDTQYFGPGTRLTVL.

The chain uses TRBV7-8 and TRBJ2-7; without DNA, the TCRdb call of TRBD1 cannot be checked. The CDR3 spans 13 residues. Germline loops: CDR1 SGHVS, CDR2 FQNEAQ. The CDR3: CASSHRDGYEQYF.

V gene TRBV11-2 combines with J gene TRBJ2-5. The germline V gene has CDR1 SGHAT and CDR2 FQNNGV. The CDR3 totals 15 residues. The CDR3 sequence is CASSLDGWVGETQYF.

V is TRBV6-6 and J is TRBJ2-7; TCRdb's D gene call, TRBD1, goes unchecked for lack of DNA. Germline CDR1 reads MNHNY; CDR2 reads SVGAGI (reference sequence). The CDR3 has 14 residues. Here the CDR3 reads CASSYSGAGSEQYF.

The J gene is TRBJ2-1, the V gene TRBV5-1. The CDR3 has 12 amino acids. Germline lookup yields CDR1 SGHRS and CDR2 YFSETQ. The CDR3 here is CASSLWVGEQFF.

The V call is TRBV28, the J call TRBJ2-7; TCRdb selects TRBD1, and the lack of DNA leaves this call unchecked. The CDR3 has 16 residues. The germline CDR1 and CDR2 sequences are MDHEN and SYDVKM. This CDR3 reads CASSQVGTGSSHEQYF.

The rearrangement uses TRBV24-1 and TRBJ2-1. The CDR3 loop spans 11 amino acids. CDR1 and CDR2 (germline): KGHDR, SFDVKD. The CDR3 loop is CATSIYNEQFF.

The rearrangement links TRBV5-1 to TRBJ1-2; TCRdb names TRBD1, which stays unverified in the absence of DNA. Germline values: CDR1 SGHRS, CDR2 YFSETQ. The CDR3 spans 15 residues. The CDR3: CASSYTGTASYGYTF.

This chain uses TRBV4-3 with TRBJ2-3; the D call from TCRdb, TRBD1, cannot be confirmed without DNA. This CDR3 comprises 18 residues. The germline V gene has CDR1 LGHNA and CDR2 YSLEER. The CDR3: CASSQDLAGAINTDTLYF.

This chain joins TRBV6-5 and TRBJ2-2; TCRdb outputs TRBD1, but without DNA this stays unchecked. The CDR3 runs 13 residues. Germline V gives CDR1 MNHEY, CDR2 SVGAGI. This CDR3 is CASKRGYTGELFF.

This rearrangement joins TRBV13 to TRBJ2-7; TCRdb proposes TRBD2, but this gene call is untestable without DNA. The CDR3 sequence is 15 residues long. Germline CDR1 reads PRHDT; CDR2 reads FYEKMQ (reference sequence). The CDR3 protein is CASSRALMRSYEQYF.

V and J are TRBV14 and TRBJ2-4. The CDR3 extends over 16 amino acids. The germline gives CDR1 SGHDN, CDR2 FVKESK. The CDR3 loop is CASSQGRGLAKNIQYF.

The chain is built from TRBV2 and TRBJ2-7; the D call of TRBD1 rests on TCRdb alone, since no DNA is present to check it. CDR3 size: 13 residues. Germline lookup yields CDR1 SNHLY and CDR2 FYNNEI. The CDR3 loop reads CASSERGQPEQYF.

The chain carries TRBV24-1 and TRBJ1-1; as DNA is missing, the TRBD1 call by TCRdb cannot be tested. The CDR3 is 17 residues long. The germline V gene has CDR1 KGHDR and CDR2 SFDVKD. CDR3 residues: CATSDLNRVDGGTEAFF.

J is TRBJ1-6 and V is TRBV29-1. The CDR3 runs 12 residues. Germline V gene data show CDR1 as SQVTM and CDR2 as ANQGSEA. This CDR3 reads CSVVVGNSPLHF.

V and J are TRBV3-1 and TRBJ2-5; TCRdb reports TRBD1, a call that lacks DNA to check it against. The CDR3 totals 15 residues. Looked up from germline, CDR1 is LGHDT and CDR2 is YNNKEL (reference sequence). The CDR3 spells CASSQDPGQGQAQYF.

The CDR3 loop is CASSAEGLAGYTDTQYF. J is TRBJ2-3 and V is TRBV9; the TCRdb call, TRBD2, lacks DNA for checking. The CDR3 is 17 residues long. Germline values: CDR1 SGDLS, CDR2 YYNGEE. The entire variable domain, with the rest obtained from reference TRBV9 and TRBJ2-3, is as follows: DSGVTQTPKHLITATGQRVTLRCSPRSGDLSVYWYQQSLDQGLQFLIQYYNGEERAKGNILERFSAQQFPDLHSELNLSSLELGDSALYFCASSAEGLAGYTDTQYFGPGTRLTVL.

The V and J genes are TRBV7-9 and TRBJ2-7; TCRdb outputs TRBD1, but without DNA this stays unchecked. Germline lookup yields CDR1 SEHNR and CDR2 FQNEAQ (reference sequence). The length of the CDR3 is 14 residues. The CDR3 region is CASSSPSDFPEQYF.

The chain joins TRBV6-1 to TRBJ1-4; with no DNA, the TCRdb D assignment of TRBD1 cannot be verified. CDR1 MNHNS and CDR2 SASEGT come from the germline V gene. The CDR3 covers 15 residues. The CDR3 is CASSERGASGEKLFF.

According to its frequency, this clonotype is medium-sized. The J gene is TRBJ1-5, the V gene TRBV6-2 or TRBV6-3. CDR3 length: 14 amino acids. The V gene's germline CDR1 is MNHEY and CDR2 SVGEGT. CDR3 amino acids: CASSYSEGSQPQHF.

By frequency, this clonotype registers medium-sized. The J gene is TRBJ2-1, the V gene TRBV6-4; TCRdb's D call of TRBD2 is untestable without DNA. CDR1 is MRHNA and CDR2 is SNTAGT in the germline V gene. The length of the CDR3 is 15 residues. The CDR3 reads CASSPSGGSTDEQFF.

The rearrangement joins TRBV28 to TRBJ2-3; TCRdb calls TRBD1, which cannot be checked without DNA. Germline loops: CDR1 MDHEN, CDR2 SYDVKM. There are 17 residues in the CDR3. The CDR3 sequence: CASGGAGEVKATDTQYF.

The genes are TRBV7-9 and TRBJ2-7. The CDR3 length is 11 residues. Germline loops: CDR1 SEHNR, CDR2 FQNEAQ (reference sequence). The CDR3 loop is CASSFTYEQYF.

The chain links TRBV29-1 to TRBJ2-7. Germline V gives CDR1 SQVTM, CDR2 ANQGSEA. This CDR3 is built from 12 residues. The CDR3 here is CSVEKGIDEQYF.

The gene calls are TRBV6-4 and TRBJ1-5. The CDR3 consists of 13 residues. The germline CDR1 and CDR2 sequences are MRHNA and SNTAGT. CDR3 loop: CASSTDSNQPQHF.

The rearrangement links TRBV20-1 to TRBJ1-5; as DNA is missing, the TRBD1 call by TCRdb cannot be tested. Germline V gene sequence: CDR1 DFQATT, CDR2 SNEGSKA (reference sequence). The CDR3 totals 14 residues. The CDR3 spells CSARDRGEAQPQHF.

The V gene is TRBV4-1, the J gene TRBJ2-7; TCRdb lists TRBD2, though no DNA is available to test this call. The CDR3 contains 13 residues. Germline V gene lookup returns CDR1 MGHRA and CDR2 YSYEKL. The CDR3 spells CASSHAGNYEQYF.